This TCR beta chain comes out of a study of T cells in Graves' hyperthyroidism and ophthalmopathy. Study in general: The initial diagnosis was the point when peripheral blood was collected, ahead of any treatment. Study observations and caveats: Researchers found most expanded thyroid clonotypes above 0.001 in blood as well.

Patients affected by ophthalmopathy presented a Clinical Activity Score of at least 3, a NOSPECS grade of at least 4, and disease duration below 3 months. Patients having uncontrolled infection, another autoimmune disease, pregnancy or lactation were not included. Trimming took off 0 bases at V and 0 bases at J, with 8 bases between the two ends. Germline CDR1 MNHNY, CDR2 SVGAGI (reference sequence). The CDR3 runs 15 residues. In regard to this clonotype: Its antigen is still unknown.

RNA transcripts served as the template for amplifying TCR beta CDR3 regions. The HTBI primer set drove a first-round RT-PCR of the TCR CDR3. Using its own MiXCR run on the multiplex PCR reads, TCRdb lists one record per CDR3 protein. The table records about 460,000 distinct CDR3 sequences, 20% to 25% of them present only once. The sequence came from a woman aged 70-85 years with Graves' ophthalmopathy. The sequencing input was blood. The gene calls are TRBV6-6 and TRBJ1-1; D not resolved. The CDR3 DNA is TGTGCCAGCAGTTACTCAGGCCGATTGAACACTGAAGCTTTCTTT. It translates to CASSYSGRLNTEAFF.